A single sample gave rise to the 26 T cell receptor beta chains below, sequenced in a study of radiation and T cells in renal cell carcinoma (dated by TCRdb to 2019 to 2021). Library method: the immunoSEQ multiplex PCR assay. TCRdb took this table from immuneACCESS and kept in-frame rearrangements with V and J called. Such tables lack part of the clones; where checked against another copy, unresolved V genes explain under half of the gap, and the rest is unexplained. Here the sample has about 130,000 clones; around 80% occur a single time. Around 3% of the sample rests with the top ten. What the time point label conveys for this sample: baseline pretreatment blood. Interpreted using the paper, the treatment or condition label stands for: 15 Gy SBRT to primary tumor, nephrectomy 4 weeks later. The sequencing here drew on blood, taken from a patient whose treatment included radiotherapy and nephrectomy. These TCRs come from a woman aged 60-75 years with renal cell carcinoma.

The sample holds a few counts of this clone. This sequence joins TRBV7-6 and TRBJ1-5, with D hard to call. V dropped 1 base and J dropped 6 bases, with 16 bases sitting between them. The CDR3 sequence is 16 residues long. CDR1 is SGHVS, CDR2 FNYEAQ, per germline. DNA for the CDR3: TGTGCCAGCAGCTTAGGCGGCAGTGGGAGAACTCAGCCCCAGCATTTT. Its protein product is CASSLGGSGRTQPQHF.

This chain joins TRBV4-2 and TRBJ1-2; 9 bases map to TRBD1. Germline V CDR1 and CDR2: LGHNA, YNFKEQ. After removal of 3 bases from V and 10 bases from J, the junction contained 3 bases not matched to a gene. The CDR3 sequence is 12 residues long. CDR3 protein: CASSQGQGDYTF. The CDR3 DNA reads TGTGCCAGCAGCCAGGGACAGGGAGACTACACCTTC.

The CDR3 sequence: CASGLVRPIGTSGQHNEQFF. The CDR3 region has the DNA TGTGCTAGTGGTTTGGTACGACCCATTGGGACTAGCGGGCAACACAATGAGCAGTTCTTC. The chain has TRBV12-5 and TRBJ2-1; TRBD2 matches 12 bases. Germline V gene lookup returns CDR1 LGHNT and CDR2 FRNRAP. Trimming at V came to 0 bases and at J to 5 bases, leaving 14 bases not matched to a gene. The length of the CDR3 is 20 residues.

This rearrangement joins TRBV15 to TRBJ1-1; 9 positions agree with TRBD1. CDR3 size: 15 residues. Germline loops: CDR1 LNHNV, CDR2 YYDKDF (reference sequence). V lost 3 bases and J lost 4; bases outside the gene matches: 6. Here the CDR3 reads CATSRNRGPITEAFF. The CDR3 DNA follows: TGTGCCACCAGCAGGAACAGGGGGCCTATCACTGAAGCTTTCTTT.

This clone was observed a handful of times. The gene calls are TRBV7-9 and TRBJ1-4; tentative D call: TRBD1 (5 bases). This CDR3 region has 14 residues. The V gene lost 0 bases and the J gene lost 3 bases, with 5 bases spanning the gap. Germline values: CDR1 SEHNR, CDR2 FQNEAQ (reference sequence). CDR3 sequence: CASSLAGANEKLFF. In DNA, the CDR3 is TGTGCCAGCAGCTTAGCAGGGGCTAATGAAAAACTGTTTTTT. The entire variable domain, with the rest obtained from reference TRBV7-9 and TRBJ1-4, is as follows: DTGVSQNPRHKITKRGQNVTFRCDPISEHNRLYWYRQTLGQGPEFLTYFQNEAQLEKSRLLSDRFSAERPKGSFSTLEIQRTEQGDSAMYLCASSLAGANEKLFFGSGTQLSVL.

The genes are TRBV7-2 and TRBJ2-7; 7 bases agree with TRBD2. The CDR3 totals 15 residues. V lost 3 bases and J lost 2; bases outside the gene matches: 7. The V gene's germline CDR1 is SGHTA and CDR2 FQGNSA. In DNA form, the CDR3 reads TGTGCCAGCAGCTTGATTAGCGGGTCTACCTACGAGCAGTACTTC. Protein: CASSLISGSTYEQYF.

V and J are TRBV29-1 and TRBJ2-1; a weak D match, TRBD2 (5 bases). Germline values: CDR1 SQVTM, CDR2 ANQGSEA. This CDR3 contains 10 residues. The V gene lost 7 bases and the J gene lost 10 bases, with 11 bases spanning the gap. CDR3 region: CSAIDYEQFF. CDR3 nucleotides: TGCAGCGCCATAGACTACGAGCAGTTCTTC.

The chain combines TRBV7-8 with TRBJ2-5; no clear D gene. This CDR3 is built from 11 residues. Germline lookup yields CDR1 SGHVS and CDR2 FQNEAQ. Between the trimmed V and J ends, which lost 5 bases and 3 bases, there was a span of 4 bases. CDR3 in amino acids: CASSPKETQYF. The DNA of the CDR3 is TGTGCCAGCAGCCCAAAAGAGACCCAGTACTTC.

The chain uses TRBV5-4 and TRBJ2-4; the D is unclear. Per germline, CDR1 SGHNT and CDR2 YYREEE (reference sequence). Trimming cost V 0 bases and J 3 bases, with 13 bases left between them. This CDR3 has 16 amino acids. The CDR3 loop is CASSLDSNRYKNIQYF. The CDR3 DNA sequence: TGTGCCAGCAGCTTGGATTCTAACAGATACAAAAACATTCAGTACTTC.

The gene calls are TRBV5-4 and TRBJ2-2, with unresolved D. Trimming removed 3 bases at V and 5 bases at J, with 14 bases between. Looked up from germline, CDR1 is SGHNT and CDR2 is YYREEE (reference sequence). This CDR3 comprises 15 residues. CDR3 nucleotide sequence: TGTGCCAGCAGCTGGCGACCCCAGACGACCGGGGAGCTGTTTTTT. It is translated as CASSWRPQTTGELFF.

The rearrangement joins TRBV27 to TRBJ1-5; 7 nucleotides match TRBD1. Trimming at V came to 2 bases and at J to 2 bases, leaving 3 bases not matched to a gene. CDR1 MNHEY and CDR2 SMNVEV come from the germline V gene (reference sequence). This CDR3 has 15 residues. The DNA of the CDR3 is TGTGCCAGCAGTTTAGACAGGGTTGGCAATCAGCCCCAGCATTTT. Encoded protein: CASSLDRVGNQPQHF.

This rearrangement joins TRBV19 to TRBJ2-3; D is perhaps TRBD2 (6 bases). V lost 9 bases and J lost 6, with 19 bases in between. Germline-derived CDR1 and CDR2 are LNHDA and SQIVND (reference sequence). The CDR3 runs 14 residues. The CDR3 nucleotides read TGTGCCAGCTCCCCCCCGGGAGTCAGGGATACGCAGTATTTT. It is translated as CASSPPGVRDTQYF.

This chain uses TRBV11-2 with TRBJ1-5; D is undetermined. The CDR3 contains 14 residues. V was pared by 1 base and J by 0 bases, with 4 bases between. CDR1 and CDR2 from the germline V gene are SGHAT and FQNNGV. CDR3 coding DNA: TGTGCCAGCAGCTTAGGAGGTAGCAATCAGCCCCAGCATTTT. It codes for CASSLGGSNQPQHF.

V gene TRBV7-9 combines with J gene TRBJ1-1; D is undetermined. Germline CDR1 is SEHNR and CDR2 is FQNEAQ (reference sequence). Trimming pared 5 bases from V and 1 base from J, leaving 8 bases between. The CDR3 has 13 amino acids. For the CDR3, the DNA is TGTGCCAGCAGCACAAAAGAGAACACTGAAGCTTTCTTT. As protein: CASSTKENTEAFF.

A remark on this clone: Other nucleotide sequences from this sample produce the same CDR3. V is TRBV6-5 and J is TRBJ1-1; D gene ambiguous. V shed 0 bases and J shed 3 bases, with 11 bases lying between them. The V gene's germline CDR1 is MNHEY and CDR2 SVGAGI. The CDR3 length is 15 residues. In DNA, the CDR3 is TGTGCCAGCAGTTACTCGAGCCGTAGGTACACTGAAGCTTTCTTT. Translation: CASSYSSRRYTEAFF.

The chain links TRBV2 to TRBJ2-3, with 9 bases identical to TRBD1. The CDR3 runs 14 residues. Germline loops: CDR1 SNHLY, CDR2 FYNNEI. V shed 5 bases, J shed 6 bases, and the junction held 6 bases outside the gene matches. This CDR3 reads CASSRDREYDTQYF. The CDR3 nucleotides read TGTGCCAGCAGTCGGGACAGGGAATATGATACGCAGTATTTT. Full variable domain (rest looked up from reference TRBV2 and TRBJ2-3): EPEVTQTPSHQVTQMGQEVILRCVPISNHLYFYWYRQILGQKVEFLVSFYNNEISEKSEIFDDQFSVERPDGSNFTLKIRSTKLEDSAMYFCASSRDREYDTQYFGPGTRLTVL.

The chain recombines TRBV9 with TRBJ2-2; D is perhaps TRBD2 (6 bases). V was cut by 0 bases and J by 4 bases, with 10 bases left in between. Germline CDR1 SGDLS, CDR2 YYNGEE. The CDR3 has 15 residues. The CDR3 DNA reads TGTGCCAGCAGCGTAGAGGAGGGAACCACCGGGGAGCTGTTTTTT. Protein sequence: CASSVEEGTTGELFF.

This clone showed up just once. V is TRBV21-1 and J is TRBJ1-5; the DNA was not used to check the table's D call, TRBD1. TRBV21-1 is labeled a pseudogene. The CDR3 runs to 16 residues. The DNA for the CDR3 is TGTGCCAGCAGCCCAATCCGGACAGGGCTCAATCAGCCCCAGCATTTT. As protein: CASSPIRTGLNQPQHF.

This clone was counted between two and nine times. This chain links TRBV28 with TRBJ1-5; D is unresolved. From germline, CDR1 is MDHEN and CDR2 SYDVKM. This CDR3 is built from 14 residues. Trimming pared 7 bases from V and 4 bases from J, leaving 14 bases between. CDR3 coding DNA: TGTGCCAGCACCTCCAATGGGAGGAATCAGCCCCAGCATTTT. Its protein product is CASTSNGRNQPQHF.

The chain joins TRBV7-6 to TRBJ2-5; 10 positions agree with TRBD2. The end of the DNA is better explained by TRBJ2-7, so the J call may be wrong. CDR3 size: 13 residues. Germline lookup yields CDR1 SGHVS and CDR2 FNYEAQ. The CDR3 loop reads CASSPTSGYEQYF. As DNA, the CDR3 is TGTGCCAGCAGTCCGACTAGCGGGTACGAGCAGTACTTC.

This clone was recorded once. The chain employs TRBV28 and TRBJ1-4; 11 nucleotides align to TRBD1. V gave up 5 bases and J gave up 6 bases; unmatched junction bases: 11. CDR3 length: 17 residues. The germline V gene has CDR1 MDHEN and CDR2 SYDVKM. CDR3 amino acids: CASSPVGQGVIDEKLFF. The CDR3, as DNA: TGTGCCAGCAGTCCTGTGGGACAGGGGGTGATAGATGAAAAACTGTTTTTT. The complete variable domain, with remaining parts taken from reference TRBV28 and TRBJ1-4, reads DVKVTQSSRYLVKRTGEKVFLECVQDMDHENMFWYRQDPGLGLRLIYFSYDVKMKEKGDIPEGYSVSREKKERFSLILESASTNQTSMYLCASSPVGQGVIDEKLFFGSGTQLSVL.

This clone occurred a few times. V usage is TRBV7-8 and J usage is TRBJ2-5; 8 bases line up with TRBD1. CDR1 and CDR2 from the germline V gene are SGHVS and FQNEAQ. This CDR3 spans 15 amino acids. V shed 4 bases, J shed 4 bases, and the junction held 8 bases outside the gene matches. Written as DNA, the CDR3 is TGTGCCAGCAGCTACCGGACAGGGTATGGAGAGACCCAGTACTTC. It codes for CASSYRTGYGETQYF.

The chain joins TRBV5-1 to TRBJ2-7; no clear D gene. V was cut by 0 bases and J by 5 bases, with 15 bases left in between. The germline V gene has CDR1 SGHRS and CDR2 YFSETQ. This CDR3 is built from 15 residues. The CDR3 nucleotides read TGCGCCAGCAGCTTGGAAGGCAGTATGACCCACGAGCAGTACTTC. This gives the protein CASSLEGSMTHEQYF. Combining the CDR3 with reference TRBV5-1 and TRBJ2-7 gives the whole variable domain KAGVTQTPRYLIKTRGQQVTLSCSPISGHRSVSWYQQTPGQGLQFLFEYFSETQRNKGNFPGRFSGRQFSNSRSEMNVSTLELGDSALYLCASSLEGSMTHEQYFGPGTRLTVT.

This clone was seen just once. CDR3 in DNA: TGTGCCAGCAGCTTAGCCACCTCTGGAAACACCATATATTTT. It encodes CASSLATSGNTIYF. The chain has TRBV7-2 and TRBJ1-3; D remains unclear. The CDR3 is made up of 14 amino acids. V was cut by 0 bases and J by 0 bases, with 3 bases left in between. Germline CDR1 SGHTA, CDR2 FQGNSA.

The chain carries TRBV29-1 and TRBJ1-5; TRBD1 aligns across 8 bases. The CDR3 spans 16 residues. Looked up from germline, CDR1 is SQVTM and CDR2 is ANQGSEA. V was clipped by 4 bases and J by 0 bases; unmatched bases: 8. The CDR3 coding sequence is TGCAGCGTTGCAGGGGGCGGGATAGGTAGCAATCAGCCCCAGCATTTT. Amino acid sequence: CSVAGGGIGSNQPQHF.

This CDR3 reads CASSFMGAHQETQYF. In nucleotides, the CDR3 is TGTGCCAGCAGCTTCATGGGGGCGCACCAAGAGACCCAGTACTTC. The rearrangement uses TRBV11-2 and TRBJ2-5; a weak D match, TRBD1 (6 bases). The germline gives CDR1 SGHAT, CDR2 FQNNGV. V lost 3 bases, J lost 0 bases, and 11 bases lay in between. This CDR3 region has 15 residues.